Described below is a single T cell receptor (beta chain) sequence and its context. Trimming removed 5 bases from V and 7 bases from J, with 9 bases in between. This CDR3 contains 12 residues. Germline assignment: CDR1 LNHDA and CDR2 SQIVND (reference sequence). The entry originates in a study of T cell changes during pregnancy in multiple sclerosis. The data were produced by immunoSEQ multiplex PCR, yet TCRdb's version contains in-frame clones alone and is incomplete. Of under 45,000 clones in the sample, 91% were seen once. The receptor's source is a female donor in good health, enrolled as a control in a pregnancy study. Sequences were derived from CD4+ T cells from peripheral blood mononuclear cells, sampled in the second trimester of pregnancy. The chain links TRBV19 to TRBJ1-5; the D is unclear. In DNA, the CDR3 is TGTGCCAGTAGTTTTCTCAGACAGCCCCAGCATTTT. Translating gives CASSFLRQPQHF. Supplemented by reference TRBV19 and TRBJ1-5, the full variable domain reads DGGITQSPKYLFRKEGQNVTLSCEQNLNHDAMYWYRQDPGQGLRLIYYSQIVNDFQKGDIAEGYSVSREKKESFPLTVTSAQKNPTAFYLCASSFLRQPQHFGDGTRLSIL.